The clone carrying this T cell receptor beta chain was seen a few times. Its antigen is still unknown. This sample stems from a study of T cells after yellow fever vaccination. Study context: It was SMART-Seq v4 Ultra Low Input that prepared the fractions with low cell numbers.

General study points: A large majority of primary-vaccination clones showed up again after the booster (about 96% CD4, around 90% CD8). Highly abundant clonotypes carried over from the bulk population could end up in FACS-sorted repertoires as contaminants.

TCRdb reprocessed the 5' RACE reads via MiXCR and lists one record per CDR3 protein. This sample has some 340,000 distinct CDR3 sequences, with roughly a tenth found just once. The CDR3 runs to 16 residues. V lost 0 bases and J lost 4, with 13 bases in between. Looked up from germline, CDR1 is SGHTA and CDR2 is FQGNSA. This sequence was found in a man in his late teens or twenties who received the YFV17D yellow fever vaccine. The chain employs TRBV7-2 and TRBJ1-3, with D perhaps TRBD1 (5 bases). The sample in question was CD4+ T cells sorted from PBMCs, obtained 45 days after the yellow fever booster vaccination. CDR3 sequence reads: CASSLAVSGSGNTIYF. In DNA, the CDR3 is TGTGCCAGCAGCTTAGCTGTGTCAGGGAGCGGAAACACCATATATTTT.